This TCR beta chain originates from a study of breast tumors, draining lymph nodes, adjacent tissues (dated by TCRdb to about 2016). Looking at the study overall: In breast cancer patients, the study compared the TCR beta repertoires of tumor, adjacent nontumor tissue and axillary lymph nodes. The study was designed to assess the relationships and possible T-cell exchange between tumor, surrounding tissue and draining lymph node repertoires in human breast cancer.

From its cysteine to its phenylalanine, the CDR3 spans 14 amino acids. The DNA shown is the 42-base CDR3, in frame from base 1. The germline V gene (reference sequence) gives CDR1 as LNHDA and CDR2 as SQIVND. V and J are truncated by 5 bases and 3 bases respectively, leaving an intervening sequence of 14 bases. Lymph node samples came from the axillary draining lymph nodes of breast cancer patients. The sequencer listed for this sample is Illumina HiSeq 2000. TCR beta chain libraries were generated by multiplex PCR amplification. The amplified TCR beta chain products were analyzed by high-throughput sequencing. The raw public reads went through TCRdb reprocessing: fastp at Q25, MiXCR clone calling, in-frame beta chains kept. Rows are unified per CDR3 protein, each entry keeping the most common DNA and genes. Across this sample there are over 250,000 distinct CDR3 sequences, with 30% seen only once. More than 1% of the sample belongs to the ten largest clones.

The paper as a whole reports these results and caveats: The data were considered consistent with most tumor T cells being derived from the lymph node and subsequently expanding within tumor tissue. Rather than being directly demonstrated, the conclusion that tumor T cells originate in lymph nodes was presented as consistent with a hypothesis. Tumor T-cell repertoires showed less diversity than lymph node repertoires and more diversity than nontumor tissue repertoires, and tumor T-cell repertoires showed preferential V and J gene usage. In luminal-like breast cancer, tumor and nontumor tissue repertoires resembled each other significantly more than in basal-like breast cancer.

This clonotype was observed many times. Its antigen remains unidentified. Base qualities are not recorded, but no much larger clone differs from it by a single base. Sequenced sample: axillary lymph node tissue. In this chain, TRBV19 is recombined with TRBJ2-7, with TRBD1 tentatively as D gene (6 bases match). This clonotype was obtained from a female donor with breast cancer. Some clones in this sample may be carry-over from other donors' samples. For the CDR3, the sequence is CASSRVTGDYEQYF. The nucleotide sequence reads TGTGCCAGTAGTCGCGTGACAGGTGACTACGAGCAGTACTTC.